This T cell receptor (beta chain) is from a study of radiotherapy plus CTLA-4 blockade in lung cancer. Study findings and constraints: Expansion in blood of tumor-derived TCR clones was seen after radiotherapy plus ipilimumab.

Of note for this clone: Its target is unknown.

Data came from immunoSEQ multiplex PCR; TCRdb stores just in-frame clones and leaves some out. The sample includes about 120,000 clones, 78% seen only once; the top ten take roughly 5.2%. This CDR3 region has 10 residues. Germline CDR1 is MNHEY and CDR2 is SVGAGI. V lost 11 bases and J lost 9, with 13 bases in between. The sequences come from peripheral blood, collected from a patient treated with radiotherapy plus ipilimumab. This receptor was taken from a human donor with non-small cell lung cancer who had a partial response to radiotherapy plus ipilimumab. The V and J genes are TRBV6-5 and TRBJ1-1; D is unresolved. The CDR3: CAVRQVKAFF. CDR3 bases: TGTGCCGTACGACAAGTGAAAGCTTTCTTT.